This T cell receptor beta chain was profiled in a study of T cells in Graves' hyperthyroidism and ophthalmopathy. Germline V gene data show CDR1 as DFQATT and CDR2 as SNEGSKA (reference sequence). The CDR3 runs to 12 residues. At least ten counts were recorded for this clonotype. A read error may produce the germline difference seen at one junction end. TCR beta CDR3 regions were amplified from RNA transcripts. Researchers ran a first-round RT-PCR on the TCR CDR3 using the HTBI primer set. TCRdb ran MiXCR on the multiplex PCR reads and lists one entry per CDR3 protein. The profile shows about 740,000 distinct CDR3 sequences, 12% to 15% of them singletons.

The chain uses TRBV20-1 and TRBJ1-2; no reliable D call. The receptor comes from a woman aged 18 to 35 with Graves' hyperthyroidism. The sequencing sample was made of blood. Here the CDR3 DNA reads TGCAGTGCTCGAGACATGCCCCTGGGCTACACCTTC. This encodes CSARDMPLGYTF.